The clone carrying this TCR beta chain has a count of ten or more. Antigen unknown. The data stem from a study of neurological immune-mediated disorders. Study findings and constraints: The level of TCR clonal expansion was highest in patients with HTLV-1-associated myelopathy and lowest in multiple sclerosis, where it fell below the level seen in healthy controls. One related-CDR3 cluster, which may be a signature, held the repertoires of 18 of 34 multiple sclerosis patients after phylogenetic grouping.

CDR3 length: 14 amino acids. Germline lookup yields CDR1 SGHRS and CDR2 YFSETQ. The V and J ends lost 0 bases and 5 bases, in that order; junction bases with no gene match: 2. A single record per CDR3 protein comes from TCRdb applying MiXCR to the 5' RACE reads. The data show 65,000 to 75,000 distinct CDR3 sequences, roughly 4.9% seen once. The receptor was isolated from a human donor with multiple sclerosis. The donor label of this sample is uncertain. Sequencing was done on a sample of PBMCs. V and J are TRBV5-1 and TRBJ2-1, with TRBD2 matching 7 bases. The CDR3 sequence: CASSLAGGDNEQFF. CDR3 nucleotides: TGCGCCAGCAGCTTGGCTGGGGGGGACAATGAGCAGTTCTTC.